The next 14 T cell receptor beta chains were all read from a single sample in a study of blood T cells in healthy people across ages. Then a second PCR, running roughly 6 to 12 cycles, was carried out with a sample-barcoded 5' primer and a J-beta primer mix. TCRdb passed the 5' RACE reads through MiXCR, listing each CDR3 protein once. This sample yields about 1.4 million distinct CDR3 sequences, of which approximately 59% are seen a single time; over 5.5% belongs to the top ten. The sample was blood. Receptors were obtained from a man in his late teens or twenties in good health.

The rearrangement uses TRBV12-3 or TRBV12-4 and TRBJ2-2; 10 bases are shared with TRBD2. The CDR3 has 15 amino acids. V shed 5 bases and J 7 bases; nucleotides not matched to a gene: 7. The CDR3 is CASSRSGRIGGELFF. The CDR3 DNA follows: TGTGCCAGCAGTCGTAGCGGGAGGATAGGCGGGGAGCTGTTTTTT.

Comments on this clonotype: One end of the junction is discordant with germline, which a read error may explain. The chain employs TRBV12-3 or TRBV12-4 and TRBJ1-5; no clear D gene. This CDR3 has 13 residues. In nucleotides, the CDR3 is TGTGCCATCAGTTCGGAGTTGGATCAGCCCCAGCATTTT. This sequence encodes CAISSELDQPQHF.

This clonotype was recorded only once. The V call is TRBV7-9, the J call TRBJ2-5; 8 bases are shared with TRBD1. CDR1 is SEHNR and CDR2 is FQNEAQ in the germline V gene (reference sequence). Trimming removed 4 bases from V and 5 bases from J; junction bases left unmatched: 9. CDR3 length equals 15 residues. CDR3 nucleotides: TGTGCCAGCAGCTCTCCGGACAGGGATGTGGAGACCCAGTACTTC. Amino acids: CASSSPDRDVETQYF.

This clonotype was recorded a few times. The V and J genes are TRBV27 and TRBJ1-1; D unresolved. Germline CDR1 MNHEY, CDR2 SMNVEV (reference sequence). This CDR3 contains 15 residues. Trimming took off 5 bases at V and 1 base at J, with 14 bases between the two ends. CDR3 sequence (DNA): TGTGCCAGCAGTCCCATGGACGGAAGGAACACTGAAGCTTTCTTT. It is translated as CASSPMDGRNTEAFF.

The V gene is TRBV29-1, the J gene TRBJ2-1, with TRBD1 matching over 7 bases. The junction had 11 bases not matched to a gene; V was cut back by 5 bases and J by 7 bases. Germline CDR1 SQVTM, CDR2 ANQGSEA. This CDR3 region has 14 residues. The CDR3 DNA follows: TGCAGCGTTTCCGAAAGGGGGCCGGGGAATGAGCAGTTCTTC. Protein: CSVSERGPGNEQFF.

Written as DNA, the CDR3 is TGCGCCAGCAGCCTTGAACACACTGAAGCTTTCTTT. Translating it yields CASSLEHTEAFF. The V gene is TRBV5-1, the J gene TRBJ1-1; no firm D call. CDR3 length: 12 residues. Germline loops: CDR1 SGHRS, CDR2 YFSETQ. Trimming left V 4 bases short and J 3 bases short, with 7 bases between.

This clonotype turned up a few times. V gene TRBV30 combines with J gene TRBJ2-1; the match to TRBD2 covers 15 bases. V trimming: 2 bases; J trimming: 0 bases; junction bases outside the gene matches: 5. The germline V gene has CDR1 GTSNPN and CDR2 SVGIG (reference sequence). This CDR3 contains 18 residues. In DNA, the CDR3 is TGTGCCTGGAGTCTACTGGGACTAGCGGGAGGCTCCTACAATGAGCAGTTCTTC. Translated, it gives CAWSLLGLAGGSYNEQFF.

This clonotype was recorded a few times. This chain links TRBV27 with TRBJ2-1; 9 nucleotides agree with TRBD2. Germline V gene lookup returns CDR1 MNHEY and CDR2 SMNVEV (reference sequence). This CDR3 region has 12 residues. The ends lost 6 bases at V and 10 bases at J; junction bases unmatched: 4. CDR3 sequence (DNA): TGTGCCAGCAGCTTCGGACTAGCGGAGCAGTTCTTC. Protein product: CASSFGLAEQFF.

The rearrangement links TRBV5-1 to TRBJ2-7; D gene ambiguous. V dropped 3 bases and J dropped 4 bases, with 14 bases sitting between them. This CDR3 is 14 amino acids long. Germline V lookup: CDR1 SGHRS, CDR2 YFSETQ. The CDR3 here is CASSSVPGRYEQYF. CDR3 nucleotides: TGCGCCAGCAGCTCCGTGCCGGGTCGGTACGAGCAGTACTTC.

V is TRBV7-4 and J is TRBJ1-1; a weak D match, TRBD1 (5 bases). The CDR3 spans 14 residues. The germline V gene encodes CDR1 SGHVT and CDR2 SQSDAQ. Trimming pared 0 bases from V and 11 bases from J, leaving 16 bases between. The chain's CDR3 is CASSLARGLDGAFF. Written as DNA, the CDR3 is TGTGCCAGCAGCTTAGCGAGGGGCCTCGATGGCGCTTTCTTT.

This chain links TRBV4-1 with TRBJ1-1; 8 bases are a match to TRBD1. Germline V gene data show CDR1 as MGHRA and CDR2 as YSYEKL. Trimming removed 4 bases from V and 0 bases from J; junction bases left unmatched: 13. The CDR3 length is 18 residues. The CDR3 here is CASSRYPGGLFMNTEAFF. The DNA of the CDR3 is TGCGCCAGCAGCCGATACCCAGGGGGCCTTTTCATGAACACTGAAGCTTTCTTT.

V usage is TRBV29-1 and J usage is TRBJ2-4, with TRBD1 identical over 9 bases. The CDR3 length is 11 residues. CDR1 and CDR2 from the germline V gene are SQVTM and ANQGSEA. J gave up 6 bases and V 7 bases, and 1 base lay outside the gene matches. CDR3 sequence: CSADRGNIQYF. CDR3 nucleotides: TGCAGCGCGGACAGGGGAAACATTCAGTACTTC.

V gene TRBV28 combines with J gene TRBJ2-4; D is possibly TRBD1 (6 bases). The DNA matches TRBJ2-7 better at its end, which makes the J call doubtful. This CDR3 contains 14 residues. Looked up from germline, CDR1 is MDHEN and CDR2 is SYDVKM. The CDR3 region has the DNA TGTGCCAGCAGTCTAGCAGAACAGGGTTACGAGCAGTACTTC. Protein product: CASSLAEQGYEQYF.

The gene calls are TRBV11-2 and TRBJ2-7; D is unresolved. With 6 bases removed from V and 3 bases from J, the gap between germline ends came to 9 bases. The germline CDR1 and CDR2 sequences are SGHAT and FQNNGV. This CDR3 is built from 12 residues. The chain's CDR3 is CASRDLGYEQYF. Here the CDR3 DNA reads TGTGCCAGCAGGGACCTGGGCTACGAGCAGTACTTC.